This entry lists 11 T cell receptor beta chains sequenced from one sample in a study of beta chain features in type 1 diabetes (dated by TCRdb to 2016 to 2018). Preparation of the library involved the immunoSEQ multiplex PCR assay. All of the isolated RNA was reverse transcribed with the High Capacity cDNA Reverse Transcription Kit, so expressed TCRB transcripts were sequenced. The source is immuneACCESS, and TCRdb retained only in-frame sequences with V and J called. Part of the clones is not carried over; for the studies checked, unresolved V genes explain less than half of this, and the remainder is unexplained. This sample comprises 50,000 or so clones, roughly 40% of them detected only once. Approximately 0.13% of the sample belongs to the ten largest clones. Study-wide conclusions, independent of this receptor: In all four CD4+ subsets, TCRB CDR3 length was moderately but significantly shorter in type 1 diabetes patients.

The antigens these receptors bind are not known. The sample taken for sequencing was stem cell memory CD4+ T cells from blood. According to the study, the label for this sample's cell subset or site signals: stem cell-like memory CD4+ T cells. These receptors originate from a man younger than 45 with type 1 diabetes.

The rearrangement uses TRBV9 and TRBJ2-1; tentative D call: TRBD2 (6 bases). Trimming took 0 bases from V and 4 from J, leaving 11 bases between them. This CDR3 is built from 15 residues. Germline V gene lookup returns CDR1 SGDLS and CDR2 YYNGEE. As DNA, the CDR3 is TGTGCCAGCAGCGTAGGGACGGGAGAGTACAATGAGCAGTTCTTC. This encodes CASSVGTGEYNEQFF.

This clone occurred a few times. The chain links TRBV19 to TRBJ1-1; possible D gene TRBD1, 6 bases. Germline CDR1 is LNHDA and CDR2 is SQIVND (reference sequence). Trimming took off 6 bases at V and 10 bases at J, with 21 bases between the two ends. The CDR3 extends over 14 amino acids. The CDR3 sequence: CASSRILQGSGAFF. Here the CDR3 DNA reads TGTGCCAGTAGCCGTATCTTACAGGGATCAGGAGCTTTCTTT.

A few counts support this clone. The chain recombines TRBV5-1 with TRBJ2-1; D possibly corresponds to TRBD2 (6 bases). V gave up 5 bases and J gave up 1 base, with 13 bases separating them. The CDR3 is 15 residues long. CDR1 is SGHRS, CDR2 YFSETQ, per germline. CDR3 DNA: TGCGCCAGCAGGTACGGAGGGACGTCCTACAATGAGCAGTTCTTC. This encodes CASRYGGTSYNEQFF.

This clone has more than one count but fewer than ten. The rearrangement links TRBV5-1 to TRBJ2-3; possibly TRBD2 for D (6 bases). The CDR3 totals 16 residues. With 0 bases removed from V and 1 base from J, the gap between germline ends came to 12 bases. Germline assignment: CDR1 SGHRS and CDR2 YFSETQ. CDR3: CASSLDVPSGTDTQYF. The CDR3 DNA sequence: TGCGCCAGCAGCTTGGATGTCCCTAGCGGCACAGATACGCAGTATTTT.

The rearrangement joins TRBV28 to TRBJ1-5; 11 nucleotides line up with TRBD1. The V segment lost 3 bases and the J segment 6 bases; nucleotides outside the gene matches: 4. Looked up from germline, CDR1 is MDHEN and CDR2 is SYDVKM. The CDR3 consists of 15 residues. The CDR3, as DNA: TGTGCCAGCAGTTTCCCGGGACAGGGGGGTCAGCCCCAGCATTTT. Translated: CASSFPGQGGQPQHF.

The CDR3 bases are TGTGCCAGCAGGGTTGGGGGCCTCTCCTACGAGCAGTACTTC. It codes for CASRVGGLSYEQYF. The chain employs TRBV28 and TRBJ2-7; a possible D gene is TRBD1 (6 bases). The V and J ends lost 6 bases and 0 bases respectively, with 12 bases between them. Germline lookup yields CDR1 MDHEN and CDR2 SYDVKM. CDR3 length equals 14 residues.

This chain connects TRBV10-3 to TRBJ2-7; no firm D call. The CDR3 runs to 12 residues. V was trimmed by 1 base and J by 4 bases, leaving 5 bases between them. The germline CDR1 and CDR2 sequences are ENHRY and SYGVKD. The DNA for the CDR3 is TGTGCCATCAGTGAGTTCCCGTACGAGCAGTACTTC. Residues: CAISEFPYEQYF.

This clone has just a few counts. The chain employs TRBV7-9 and TRBJ2-1; D gene ambiguous. Germline CDR1 and CDR2: SEHNR and FQNEAQ (reference sequence). This CDR3 is 12 amino acids long. V gave up 5 bases and J gave up 2 bases, with 4 bases separating them. In nucleotides, the CDR3 is TGTGCCAGCAGCACAGCCTACAATGAGCAGTTCTTC. Translating it yields CASSTAYNEQFF.

The chain employs TRBV5-4 and TRBJ2-5, with a weak D call TRBD1 (5 bases). This CDR3 is 14 amino acids long. Germline CDR1 reads SGHNT; CDR2 reads YYREEE (reference sequence). The V and J ends lost 4 bases and 5 bases respectively, with 15 bases between them. The CDR3 sequence is CASSAGAAEETQYF. CDR3 nucleotide sequence: TGTGCCAGCAGCGCTGGGGCGGCGGAGGAGACCCAGTACTTC.

This clone was detected only a few times. V and J are TRBV7-8 and TRBJ2-1, with 9 nucleotides matching TRBD2. V shed 5 bases and J 10 bases; nucleotides not matched to a gene: 6. From germline, CDR1 is SGHVS and CDR2 FQNEAQ. The CDR3 runs 13 residues. CDR3 sequence: CASSLSGSGEQFF. CDR3 nucleotide sequence: TGTGCCAGCAGCCTTAGCGGGAGCGGGGAGCAGTTCTTC.

This chain uses TRBV7-2 with TRBJ2-1; D unclear. The V gene lost 0 bases and the J gene lost 0 bases, with 9 bases spanning the gap. Germline CDR1 reads SGHTA; CDR2 reads FQGNSA. The CDR3 is 16 amino acids. The CDR3 protein is CASSLAVSSSYNEQFF. The CDR3 DNA sequence: TGTGCCAGCAGCTTAGCGGTTAGTAGCTCCTACAATGAGCAGTTCTTC.